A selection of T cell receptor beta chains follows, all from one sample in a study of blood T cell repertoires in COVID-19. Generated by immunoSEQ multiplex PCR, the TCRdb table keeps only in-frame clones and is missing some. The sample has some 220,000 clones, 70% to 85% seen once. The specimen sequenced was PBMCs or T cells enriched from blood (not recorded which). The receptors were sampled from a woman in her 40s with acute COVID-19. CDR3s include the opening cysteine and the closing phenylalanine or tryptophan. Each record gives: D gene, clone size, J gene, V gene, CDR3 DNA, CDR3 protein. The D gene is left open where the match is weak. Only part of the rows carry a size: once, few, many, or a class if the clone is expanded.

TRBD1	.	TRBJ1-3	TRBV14	TGTGCCAGCAGCCAAGGGGACAGCTCTGGAAACACCATATATTTT	CASSQGDSSGNTIYF
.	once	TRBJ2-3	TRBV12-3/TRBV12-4	TGTGCCAGCAGTTACAGGGGCACAGATACGCAGTATTTT	CASSYRGTDTQYF
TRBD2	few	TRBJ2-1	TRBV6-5	TGTGCCAGCAGTTACTCGATGGGCGGGGGGATAAATGAGCAGTTCTTC	CASSYSMGGGINEQFF
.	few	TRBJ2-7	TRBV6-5	TGTGCCAGCAGACCCTACGGCGGGGCTAACTACGAGCAGTACTTC	CASRPYGGANYEQYF
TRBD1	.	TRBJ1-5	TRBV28	TGTGCCAGCAGGTCGGGACAGAGACATCAGCCCCAGCATTTT	CASRSGQRHQPQHF
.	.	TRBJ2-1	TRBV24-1	TGTGCCACCAGTGACCCCCGACTCAGCTCCTACAATGAGCAGTTCTTC	CATSDPRLSSYNEQFF
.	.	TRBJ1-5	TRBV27	TGTGCCAGCAGTTTTGTAGGGAGGGGCAATCAGCCCCAGCATTTT	CASSFVGRGNQPQHF
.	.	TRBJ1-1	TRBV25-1	TGTGCCAGCAGTGAATTCAGGGGTAAAACTGAAGCTTTCTTT	CASSEFRGKTEAFF
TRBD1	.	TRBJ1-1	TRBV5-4	TGTGCCAGCAGGCCAGAGGGGGCATACACTGAAGCTTTCTTT	CASRPEGAYTEAFF
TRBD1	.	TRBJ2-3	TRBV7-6	TGTGCCAGCAGCCAAGACAGGGGGGGAGATACGCAGTATTTT	CASSQDRGGDTQYF
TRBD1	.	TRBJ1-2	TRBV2	TGTGCCAGCAGTCTTGACAGGGCGGATAACTATGGCTACACCTTC	CASSLDRADNYGYTF
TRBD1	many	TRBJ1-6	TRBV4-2	TGTGCCAGCAGCCAAGATGTGATTTCAGGGACAGATAATTCACCCCTCCACTTT	CASSQDVISGTDNSPLHF
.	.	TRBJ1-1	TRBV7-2	TGTGCCAGCAAATTGCAGGAGAACACTGAAGCTTTCTTT	CASKLQENTEAFF
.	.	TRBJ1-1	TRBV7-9	TGTGCCAGCAGCTTAGCTGAGATGAACACTGAAGCTTTCTTT	CASSLAEMNTEAFF
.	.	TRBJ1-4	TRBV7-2	TGTGCCAGCAGCTTATCGCGGTCCTCCCATGAAAAACTGTTTTTT	CASSLSRSSHEKLFF
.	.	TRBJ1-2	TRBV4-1	TGCGCCAGCAGCCGGGCGGGGGCAGAAGATGGCTACACCTTC	CASSRAGAEDGYTF
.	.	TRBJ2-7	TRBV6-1	TGTGCCAGCAGTGACCCCCCCCACTACGAGCAGTACTTC	CASSDPPHYEQYF
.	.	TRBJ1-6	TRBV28	TGTGCCAGCAGTTTATCGGACAGTAATTCACCCCTCCACTTT	CASSLSDSNSPLHF
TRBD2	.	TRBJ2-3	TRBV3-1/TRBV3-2	TGTGCCAGCAGCCAACAAGCGGGGGGAACAGATACGCAGTATTTT	CASSQQAGGTDTQYF
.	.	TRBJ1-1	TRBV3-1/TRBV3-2	TGTGCCAGCAGCCAAAGGGGTACTGAAGCTTTCTTT	CASSQRGTEAFF
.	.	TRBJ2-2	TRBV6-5	TGTGCCAGCAGAATAGGGGGCGGGGTAACCGGGGAGCTGTTTTTT	CASRIGGGVTGELFF
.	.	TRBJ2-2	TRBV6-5	TGTGCCAGCAGGGGGGGTAACACCGGGGAGCTGTTTTTT	CASRGGNTGELFF
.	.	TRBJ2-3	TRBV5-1	TGCGCCAGCAGCTTACGGCGGGGCCCAGATACGCAGTATTTT	CASSLRRGPDTQYF
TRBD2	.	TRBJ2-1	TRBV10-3	TGTGCCATCAGTGAGTCCCCTCTCGACGGGGGGGTTGAGCAGTTCTTC	CAISESPLDGGVEQFF
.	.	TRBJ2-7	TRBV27	TGTGCCAGCAGTTATCCCGACAGGTTCTCCTACGAGCAGTACTTC	CASSYPDRFSYEQYF
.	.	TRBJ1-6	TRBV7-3	TGTGCCAGCAGCTTGGAGGGGCCCTATAATTCACCCCTCCACTTT	CASSLEGPYNSPLHF
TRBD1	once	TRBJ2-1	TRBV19	TGTGCCAGTAGTACAAGGGACAGGGGCTTCAATGAGCAGTTCTTC	CASSTRDRGFNEQFF
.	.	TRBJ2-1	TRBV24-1	TGTGCCACCAGTGATCGAGAGGAGCAGTTCTTC	CATSDREEQFF
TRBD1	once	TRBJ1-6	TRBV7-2	TGTGCCAGCAGCTCTCAGGACAGGGGGAAATCACCCCTCCACTTT	CASSSQDRGKSPLHF
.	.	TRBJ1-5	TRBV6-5	TGTGCCAGCTCCCCCGGGGGCAATCAGCCCCAGCATTTT	CASSPGGNQPQHF
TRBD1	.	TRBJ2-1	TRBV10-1	TGCGCCAGCAGTGCAGACAGGGCCGCCTACAATGAGCAGTTCTTC	CASSADRAAYNEQFF
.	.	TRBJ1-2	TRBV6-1	TGTGCCAGCAGTGAAGCTGTTAACCTAAACTATGGCTACACCTTC	CASSEAVNLNYGYTF
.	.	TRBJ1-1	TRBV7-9	TGTGCCAGCAGCCGATCTAAATTACAGGGTCGGTCGGGCACTGAAGCTTTCTTT	CASSRSKLQGRSGTEAFF
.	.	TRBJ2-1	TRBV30	TGTGCCTGGAGTCTGGATAGAGGTGAGCAGTTCTTC	CAWSLDRGEQFF
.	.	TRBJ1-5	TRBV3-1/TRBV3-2	TGTGCCAGCAGCGTGGCAGGGGATCAGCCCCAGCATTTT	CASSVAGDQPQHF
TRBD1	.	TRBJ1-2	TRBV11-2	TGTGCCAGCAGAGCCGACAGGGGATTCGGCGGCTACACCTTC	CASRADRGFGGYTF
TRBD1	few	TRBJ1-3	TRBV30	TGTGCCTGGAGTGAAGGGACAGGGCTTAGGGACACCATATATTTT	CAWSEGTGLRDTIYF
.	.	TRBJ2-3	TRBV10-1	TGCGCCAGCAGTGCCAGCGGAGTGAGCACAGATACGCAGTATTTT	CASSASGVSTDTQYF
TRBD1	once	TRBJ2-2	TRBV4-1	TGCGCCAGCAGCCACTCGGACAGGGCGAACACCGGGGAGCTGTTTTTT	CASSHSDRANTGELFF
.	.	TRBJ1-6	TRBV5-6	TGTGCCAGCAGCTTCAGAAATTCACCCCTCCACTTT	CASSFRNSPLHF
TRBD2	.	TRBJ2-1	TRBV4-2	TGTGCCAGCAGCCAAGACACGCTAGCGGGAGACAATGAGCAGTTCTTC	CASSQDTLAGDNEQFF
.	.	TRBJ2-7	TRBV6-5	TGTGCCAGCAGCACGGGACACAGATACGAGCAGTACTTC	CASSTGHRYEQYF
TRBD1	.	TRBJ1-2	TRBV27	TGTGCCAGCAGCAATTTAGGGGACAGCCCTAACTATGGCTACACCTTC	CASSNLGDSPNYGYTF
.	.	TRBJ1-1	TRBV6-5	TGTGCCAGCAGTTACTCCAGATACCTTGAAGCTTTCTTT	CASSYSRYLEAFF
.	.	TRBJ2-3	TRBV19	TGTGCCAGTAGCAGACAGGATCAAGATACGCAGTATTTT	CASSRQDQDTQYF
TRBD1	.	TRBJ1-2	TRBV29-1	TGCAGCGTGGGAAGGACAGGGGTAATAAACGCTGGCTACACCTTC	CSVGRTGVINAGYTF
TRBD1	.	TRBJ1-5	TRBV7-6	TGTGCCAGCAGCTCTACAGGGGCGGGTCAGCCCCAGCATTTT	CASSSTGAGQPQHF
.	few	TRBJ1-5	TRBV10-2	TGCGCCAGCAGTGAGTGGAACGGGAACAATCAGCCCCAGCATTTT	CASSEWNGNNQPQHF
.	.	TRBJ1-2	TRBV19	TGTGCCAGTAGTGTGACATTTGGCAATGGCTACACCTTC	CASSVTFGNGYTF
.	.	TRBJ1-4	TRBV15	TGTGCCACCAGCGTACAGGGATCTAATGAAAAACTGTTTTTT	CATSVQGSNEKLFF
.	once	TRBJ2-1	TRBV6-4	TGTGCCAGCAATCCACGTATCTATTTTAATAATGAGCAGTTCTTC	CASNPRIYFNNEQFF